Sequencing of this T cell receptor beta chain was carried out in a study of beta chain features in type 1 diabetes. The CDR3 sequence is 13 residues long. Trimming stripped 8 bases from V and 4 bases from J, with 15 bases between. The germline V gene has CDR1 SNHLY and CDR2 FYNNEI. Study-wide results and caveats: PCR might favor shorter templates, equally in patients and controls. Among patients with Type 1 diabetes, TCRB CDR3s were moderately but significantly shorter in every one of the four CD4+ subsets.

The whole isolated RNA underwent reverse transcription, so sequencing captured expressed TCRB transcripts. Produced via immunoSEQ multiplex PCR; TCRdb's table is partial and in-frame only. The sample lists 150,000 to 170,000 clones; about 9.4% were seen once. Regarding this clone: Its antigen is not identified.

The chain couples TRBV2 to TRBJ2-7, with D maybe TRBD2 (5 bases). The source is a man under 40 with type 1 diabetes. The sequencing input was central memory CD4+ T cells from blood. CDR3 nucleotide sequence: TGTGCCAGCGGACTGATTTTGGAGTACGAGCAGTACTTC. This gives the protein CASGLILEYEQYF.